Below are 18 T cell receptor beta chains sequenced from a single sample in a study of regulatory T cells in long-lasting Graves disease. Time point in this sample: newly diagnosed GD, antithyroid drugs for less than 3 months. Generation of the TCR library employed RNA extracted from PBMCs. Libraries of TCR beta came from iRepertoire HTBI primers plus Arm-PCR of CDR3 regions. A single record per CDR3 protein comes from TCRdb applying MiXCR to the multiplex PCR reads. The table lists about 320,000 distinct CDR3 sequences, approximately 20% of them singletons. The sequencing here drew on peripheral blood mononuclear cells (PBMCs), taken at new diagnosis, from a patient treated with antithyroid drugs. These receptors were taken from a female donor with Graves disease.

Comment on this clonotype: Since a much larger clone is just one base distant, this may be a read error. The chain uses TRBV2 and TRBJ1-1, with D perhaps TRBD1 (5 bases). Germline V gene data show CDR1 as SNHLY and CDR2 as FYNNEI. This CDR3 comprises 12 residues. The CDR3 region is CASSRQSTEALF. In DNA, the CDR3 is TGTGCCAGCAGTAGACAGTCCACTGAAGCTCTCTTT.

This clonotype was picked up many times. The chain carries TRBV12-3 or TRBV12-4 and TRBJ2-7; D is unresolved. Trimming left V 3 bases short and J 3 bases short, with 9 bases between. This CDR3 region has 13 residues. For the CDR3, the DNA is TGTGCCAGCAGTTTGGCGGACCACTACGAGCAGTACTTC. Its protein product is CASSLADHYEQYF.

The sample holds many counts of this clonotype. This chain connects TRBV27 to TRBJ1-5, with 7 bases fitting TRBD1. After removal of 5 bases from V and 1 base from J, the junction contained 5 bases not matched to a gene. From germline, CDR1 is MNHEY and CDR2 SMNVEV (reference sequence). This CDR3 is 15 amino acids long. The CDR3 DNA reads TGTGCCAGCAGTAAGGGACAGAAAAGCAATCAGCCCCAGCATTTT. As protein: CASSKGQKSNQPQHF.

This clonotype was seen more than once but under ten times. This rearrangement joins TRBV20-1 to TRBJ2-1, with D possibly matching TRBD2 (6 bases). Per germline, CDR1 DFQATT and CDR2 SNEGSKA (reference sequence). Trimming took off 0 bases at V and 9 bases at J, with 12 bases between the two ends. CDR3 length equals 13 residues. Here the CDR3 reads CSARDGGVGEQFF. The CDR3 bases are TGCAGTGCTAGAGATGGAGGGGTTGGTGAGCAGTTCTTC.

Notes on this clonotype: This may be a read error, as it is one base from a much larger clone. The genes are TRBV25-1 and TRBJ1-4, with D maybe TRBD1 (5 bases). The germline CDR1 and CDR2 sequences are MGHDK and SYGVNS. CDR3 length: 13 amino acids. CDR3 in DNA: TGTGTCAGCAATCCGTCAGGGTACGAAAAACTGTTTTTT. This encodes CVSNPSGYEKLFF.

This clonotype came up many times. The chain joins TRBV30 to TRBJ1-1; D is ambiguous. CDR1 and CDR2 (germline): GTSNPN, SVGIG (reference sequence). The V end was cut by 4 bases, the J end by 2 bases, with 17 bases between. The CDR3 has 15 amino acids. CDR3 in DNA: TGTGCCTGGAATGAGGAGACCTACCCCAACACTGAAGCTTTCTTT. The encoded protein is CAWNEETYPNTEAFF.

This clonotype came up many times. V gene TRBV20-1 combines with J gene TRBJ2-5; 8 bases map to TRBD2. J was trimmed by 1 base and V by 4 bases; bases with no gene match: 8. Germline CDR1 reads DFQATT; CDR2 reads SNEGSKA (reference sequence). The CDR3 is made up of 15 amino acids. The CDR3 loop is CSAIWAAGAQETQYF. CDR3 nucleotide sequence: TGCAGTGCTATCTGGGCAGCGGGAGCCCAAGAGACCCAGTACTTC.

The sample holds many counts of this clonotype. This chain joins TRBV20-1 and TRBJ1-2, with a tentative D call TRBD1 (5 bases). Germline V gene lookup returns CDR1 DFQATT and CDR2 SNEGSKA (reference sequence). The CDR3 is 16 amino acids. The V and J ends lost 0 bases and 3 bases respectively, with 17 bases between them. Written as DNA, the CDR3 is TGCAGTGCTAGAGATGATGAGGCAGGGTCCCACTATGGCTACACCTTC. Protein: CSARDDEAGSHYGYTF.

This clonotype has more than one count but fewer than ten. The chain employs TRBV7-9 and TRBJ2-5, with D unresolved. Between the trimmed V and J ends, which lost 5 bases and 5 bases, there was a span of 18 bases. The germline CDR1 and CDR2 sequences are SEHNR and FQNEAQ (reference sequence). There are 15 residues in the CDR3. The CDR3 DNA reads as TGTGCCAGCAGCCCTCATCGTAGGGCGGAGGAGACCCAGTACTTC. It yields the protein CASSPHRRAEETQYF.

This clonotype was picked up many times. V usage is TRBV11-2 and J usage is TRBJ1-1; D is possibly TRBD1 (5 bases). Trimming pared 6 bases from V and 1 base from J, leaving 15 bases between. Germline lookup yields CDR1 SGHAT and CDR2 FQNNGV. The CDR3 has 15 residues. CDR3 nucleotide sequence: TGTGCCAGCAGGCGAGAAGGACAACGGAACACTGAAGCTTTCTTT. Amino acid sequence: CASRREGQRNTEAFF.

The table lists this clonotype with many counts. This chain links TRBV7-8 with TRBJ1-4; D possibly corresponds to TRBD1 (6 bases). With 5 bases removed from V and 7 bases from J, the gap between germline ends came to 20 bases. This CDR3 region has 16 residues. Germline assignment: CDR1 SGHVS and CDR2 FQNEAQ. The CDR3 sequence is CASSPGGGLLGEKLFF. The CDR3 DNA reads as TGTGCCAGCAGCCCCGGGGGCGGTTTGCTGGGTGAAAAACTGTTTTTT.

This clonotype was counted a single time. The gene calls are TRBV12-3 or TRBV12-4 and TRBJ2-7; D not certain. Trimming pared 6 bases from V and 5 bases from J, leaving 17 bases between. The CDR3 spans 14 residues. The CDR3 region has the DNA TGTGCCAGCAGCCTGGGCCAGGTTAACCACGAGCAGTACTTC. This gives the protein CASSLGQVNHEQYF.

Only a few counts were recorded for this clonotype. The chain links TRBV2 to TRBJ2-7, with 11 bases aligning to TRBD1. The CDR3 spans 15 residues. Germline CDR1 and CDR2: SNHLY and FYNNEI. J lost 5 bases, V lost 4 bases, and 7 bases had no gene match. The CDR3 is CASSGPGQGVNEQYF. The CDR3 DNA sequence: TGTGCCAGCAGTGGACCGGGACAGGGGGTCAACGAGCAGTACTTC.

This clonotype appeared many times. This chain joins TRBV2 and TRBJ1-1, with a weak D call TRBD1 (6 bases). The V end lost 6 bases, the J end lost 4 bases, and 15 bases lay between the germline ends. The CDR3 has 14 residues. Germline lookup yields CDR1 SNHLY and CDR2 FYNNEI. For the CDR3, the DNA is TGTGCCAGCAGCGTACAGGGCCTGGGCACTGAAGCTTTCTTT. It is translated as CASSVQGLGTEAFF.

This clonotype was recorded many times. J is TRBJ2-7 and V is TRBV11-3, with 9 bases lining up with TRBD2. V gave up 5 bases and J gave up 3 bases; unmatched junction bases: 11. Germline loops: CDR1 SGHNT, CDR2 YENEEA. The CDR3 extends over 16 amino acids. The CDR3 coding sequence is TGTGCCAGCAGCCACCTACGACCTAGCGGGAACTACGAGCAGTACTTC. It is translated as CASSHLRPSGNYEQYF.

This clonotype was counted many times. V gene TRBV12-3 or TRBV12-4 combines with J gene TRBJ1-1; 10 bases agree with TRBD1. The CDR3 is made up of 14 amino acids. J lost 2 bases, V lost 4 bases, and 1 base had no gene match. The CDR3 DNA sequence: TGTGCCAGCAGTTGGGACAGGGGTAACACTGAAGCTTTCTTT. This gives the protein CASSWDRGNTEAFF.

This clonotype showed up many times. The rearrangement joins TRBV24-1 to TRBJ2-5; TRBD2 agrees at 8 bases. Trimming cost V 3 bases and J 2 bases; bases outside gene matches: 4. Germline V CDR1 and CDR2: KGHDR, SFDVKD. The CDR3 covers 15 residues. CDR3 loop: CATSDPVAGQETQYF. The CDR3 DNA is TGTGCCACCAGTGATCCCGTAGCGGGACAAGAGACCCAGTACTTC.

With regard to this clonotype: One base away lies a much larger clone, so this may be a sequencing read error. V and J are TRBV6-1 and TRBJ2-3, with D possibly being TRBD1 (6 bases). The CDR3 loop spans 15 amino acids. CDR1 and CDR2 from the germline V gene are MNHNS and SASEGT. CDR3 amino acids: CASSQQGWGPDMQYF. CDR3 DNA sequence: TGTGCCAGCAGTCAACAGGGATGGGGTCCAGATATGCAGTATTTT.